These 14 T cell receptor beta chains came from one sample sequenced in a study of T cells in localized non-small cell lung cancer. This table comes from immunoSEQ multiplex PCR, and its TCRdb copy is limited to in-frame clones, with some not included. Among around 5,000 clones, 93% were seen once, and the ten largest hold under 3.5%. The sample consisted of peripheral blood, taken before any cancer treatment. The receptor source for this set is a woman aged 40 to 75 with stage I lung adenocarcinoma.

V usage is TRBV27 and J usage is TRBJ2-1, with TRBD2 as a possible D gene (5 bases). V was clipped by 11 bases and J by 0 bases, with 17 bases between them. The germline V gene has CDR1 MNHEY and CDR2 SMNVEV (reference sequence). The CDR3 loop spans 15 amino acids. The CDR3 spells CASSSGVGSYNEQFF. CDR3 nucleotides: TGTGCCTCCTCAAGCGGCGTAGGCTCCTACAATGAGCAGTTCTTC.

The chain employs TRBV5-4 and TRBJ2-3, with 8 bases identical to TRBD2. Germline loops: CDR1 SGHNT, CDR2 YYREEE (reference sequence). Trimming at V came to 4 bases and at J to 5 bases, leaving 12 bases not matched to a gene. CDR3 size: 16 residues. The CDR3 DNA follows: TGTGCCAGCAGCCCCGGTGGGGCGGGGGGCAGAGATACGCAGTATTTT. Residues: CASSPGGAGGRDTQYF.

DNA for the CDR3: TGCAGCGCCCAGACAGGGGTTAACTATGGCTACACCTTC. It yields the protein CSAQTGVNYGYTF. This chain uses TRBV29-1 with TRBJ1-2; 8 bases agree with TRBD1. The J segment lost 1 base and the V segment lost 7 bases, leaving 5 bases of the junction unmatched. Germline CDR1 and CDR2: SQVTM and ANQGSEA. The CDR3 consists of 13 residues.

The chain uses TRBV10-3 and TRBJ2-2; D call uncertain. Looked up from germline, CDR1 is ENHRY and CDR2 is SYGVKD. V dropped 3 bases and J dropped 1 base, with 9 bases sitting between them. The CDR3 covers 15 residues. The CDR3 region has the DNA TGTGCCATCAGTGACTCGACCCGGAACACCGGGGAGCTGTTTTTT. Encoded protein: CAISDSTRNTGELFF.

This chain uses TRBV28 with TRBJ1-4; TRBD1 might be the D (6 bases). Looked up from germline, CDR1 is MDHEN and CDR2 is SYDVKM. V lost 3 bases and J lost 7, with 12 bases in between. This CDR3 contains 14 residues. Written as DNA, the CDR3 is TGTGCCAGCAGTTTCGGGGGCTGGGTTGAAAAACTGTTTTTT. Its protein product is CASSFGGWVEKLFF.

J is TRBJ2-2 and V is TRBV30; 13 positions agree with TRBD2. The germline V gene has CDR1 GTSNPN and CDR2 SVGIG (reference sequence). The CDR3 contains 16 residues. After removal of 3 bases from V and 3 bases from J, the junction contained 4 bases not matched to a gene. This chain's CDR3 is CAWRRTSGRDTGELFF. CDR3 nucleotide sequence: TGTGCCTGGAGGCGAACTAGCGGGAGGGACACCGGGGAGCTGTTTTTT.

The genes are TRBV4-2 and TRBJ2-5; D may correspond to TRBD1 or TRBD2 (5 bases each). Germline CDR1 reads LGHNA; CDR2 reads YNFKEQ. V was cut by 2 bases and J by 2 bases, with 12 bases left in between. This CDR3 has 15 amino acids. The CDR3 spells CASSQRGRAQETQYF. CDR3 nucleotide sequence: TGTGCCAGCAGCCAACGGGGCAGGGCGCAAGAGACCCAGTACTTC.

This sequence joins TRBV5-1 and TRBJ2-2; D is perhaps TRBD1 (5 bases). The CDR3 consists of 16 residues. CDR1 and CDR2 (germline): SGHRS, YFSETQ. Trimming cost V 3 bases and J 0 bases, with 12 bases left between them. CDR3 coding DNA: TGCGCCAGCAGCTGGGGCGTATACCCGAACACCGGGGAGCTGTTTTTT. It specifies CASSWGVYPNTGELFF.

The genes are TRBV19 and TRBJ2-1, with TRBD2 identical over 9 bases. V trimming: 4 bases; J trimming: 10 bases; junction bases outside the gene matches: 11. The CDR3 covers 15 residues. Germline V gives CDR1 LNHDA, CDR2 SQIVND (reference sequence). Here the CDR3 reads CASSTRGSGSMEQFF. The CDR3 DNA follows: TGTGCCAGTAGTACCCGGGGTAGCGGGAGCATGGAGCAGTTCTTC.

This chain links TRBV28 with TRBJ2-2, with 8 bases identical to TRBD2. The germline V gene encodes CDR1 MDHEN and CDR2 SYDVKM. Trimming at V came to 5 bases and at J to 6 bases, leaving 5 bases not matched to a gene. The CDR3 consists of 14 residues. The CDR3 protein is CASSQTSASGELFF. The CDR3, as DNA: TGTGCCAGCAGTCAGACTAGCGCGTCCGGGGAGCTGTTTTTT.

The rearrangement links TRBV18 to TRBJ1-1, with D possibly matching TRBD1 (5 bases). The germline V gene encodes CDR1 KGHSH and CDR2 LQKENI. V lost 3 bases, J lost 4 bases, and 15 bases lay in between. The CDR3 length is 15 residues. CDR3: CASSPFGDPVTEAFF. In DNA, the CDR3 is TGTGCCAGCTCACCGTTTGGGGACCCGGTCACTGAAGCTTTCTTT. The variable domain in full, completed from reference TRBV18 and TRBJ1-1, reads NAGVMQNPRHLVRRRGQEARLRCSPMKGHSHVYWYRQLPEEGLKFMVYLQKENIIDESGMPKERFSAEFPKEGPSILRIQQVVRGDSAAYFCASSPFGDPVTEAFFGQGTRLTVV.

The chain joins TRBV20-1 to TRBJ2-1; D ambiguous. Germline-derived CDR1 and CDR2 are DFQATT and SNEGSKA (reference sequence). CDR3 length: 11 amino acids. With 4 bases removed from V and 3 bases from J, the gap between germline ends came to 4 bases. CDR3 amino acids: CSAIGYNEQFF. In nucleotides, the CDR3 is TGCAGTGCTATAGGCTACAATGAGCAGTTCTTC.

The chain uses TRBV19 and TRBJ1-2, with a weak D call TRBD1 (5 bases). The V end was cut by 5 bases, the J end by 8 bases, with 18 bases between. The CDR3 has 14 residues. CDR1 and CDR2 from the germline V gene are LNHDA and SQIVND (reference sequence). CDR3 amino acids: CASSSEWLGGGYTF. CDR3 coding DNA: TGTGCCAGTAGTTCAGAGTGGCTTGGGGGGGGCTACACCTTC.

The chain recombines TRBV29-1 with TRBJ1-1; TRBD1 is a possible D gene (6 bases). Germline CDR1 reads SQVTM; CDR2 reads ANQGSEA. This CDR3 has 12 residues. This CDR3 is CSCLTGSTEAFF. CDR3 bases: TGCAGTTGTCTCACAGGGAGCACTGAAGCTTTCTTT.